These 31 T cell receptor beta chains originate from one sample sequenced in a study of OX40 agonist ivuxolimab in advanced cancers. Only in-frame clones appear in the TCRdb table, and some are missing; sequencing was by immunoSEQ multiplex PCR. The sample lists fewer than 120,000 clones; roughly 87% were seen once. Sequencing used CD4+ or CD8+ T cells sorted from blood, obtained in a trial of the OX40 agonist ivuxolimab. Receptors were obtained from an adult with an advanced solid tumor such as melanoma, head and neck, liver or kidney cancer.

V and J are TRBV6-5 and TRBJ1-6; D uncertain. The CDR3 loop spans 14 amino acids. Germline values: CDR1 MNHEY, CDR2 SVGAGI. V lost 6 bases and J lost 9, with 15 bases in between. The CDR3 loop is CASREGSQPSPLHF. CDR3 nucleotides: TGTGCCAGCAGGGAGGGCAGCCAGCCTTCACCCCTCCACTTT.

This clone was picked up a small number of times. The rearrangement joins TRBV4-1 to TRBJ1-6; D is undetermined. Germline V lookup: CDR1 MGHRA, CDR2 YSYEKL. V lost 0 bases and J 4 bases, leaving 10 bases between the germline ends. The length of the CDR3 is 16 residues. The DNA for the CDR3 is TGCGCCAGCAGCCAAGATTCGATTCCTTATAATTCACCCCTCCACTTT. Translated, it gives CASSQDSIPYNSPLHF.

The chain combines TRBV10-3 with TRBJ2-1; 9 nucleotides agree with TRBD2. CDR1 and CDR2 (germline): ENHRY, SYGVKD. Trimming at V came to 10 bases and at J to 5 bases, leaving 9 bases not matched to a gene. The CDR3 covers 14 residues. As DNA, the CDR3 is TGTGCCACCACAGGGACTAGCAGAGACAATGAGCAGTTCTTC. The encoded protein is CATTGTSRDNEQFF.

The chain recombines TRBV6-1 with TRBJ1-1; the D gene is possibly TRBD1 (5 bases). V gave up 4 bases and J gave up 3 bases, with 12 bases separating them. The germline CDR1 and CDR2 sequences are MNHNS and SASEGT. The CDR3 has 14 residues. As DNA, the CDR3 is TGTGCCAGCAGTGTTACGTGGGGGGACACTGAAGCTTTCTTT. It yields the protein CASSVTWGDTEAFF.

The CDR3 bases are TGTGCCAGCAGCCCGACAGGGACTGGAAACACCATATATTTT. Its protein is CASSPTGTGNTIYF. The chain links TRBV9 to TRBJ1-3, with 7 nucleotides matching TRBD1. CDR3 size: 14 residues. Trimming removed 4 bases from V and 2 bases from J; junction bases left unmatched: 3. Germline V gene lookup returns CDR1 SGDLS and CDR2 YYNGEE.

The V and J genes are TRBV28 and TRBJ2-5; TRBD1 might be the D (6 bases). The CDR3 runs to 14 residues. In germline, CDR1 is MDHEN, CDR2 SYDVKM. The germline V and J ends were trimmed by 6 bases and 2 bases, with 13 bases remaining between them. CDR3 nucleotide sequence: TGTGCCAGCAGAAACCCGGACAGTCAAGAGACCCAGTACTTC. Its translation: CASRNPDSQETQYF.

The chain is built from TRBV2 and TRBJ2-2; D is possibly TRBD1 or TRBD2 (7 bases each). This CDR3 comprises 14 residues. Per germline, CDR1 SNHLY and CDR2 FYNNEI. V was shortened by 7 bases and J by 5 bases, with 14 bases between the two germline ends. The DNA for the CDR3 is TGTGCCAGCACAAGACAGGGAGGGACCGGGGAGCTGTTTTTT. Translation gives CASTRQGGTGELFF.

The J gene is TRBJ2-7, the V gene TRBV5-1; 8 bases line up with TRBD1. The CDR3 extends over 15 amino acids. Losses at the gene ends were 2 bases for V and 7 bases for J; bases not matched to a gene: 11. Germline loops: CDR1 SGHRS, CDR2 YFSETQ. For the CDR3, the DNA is TGCGCCAGCAGCTTACAAACTGGACAGGGACGGGAGCAGTACTTC. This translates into CASSLQTGQGREQYF.

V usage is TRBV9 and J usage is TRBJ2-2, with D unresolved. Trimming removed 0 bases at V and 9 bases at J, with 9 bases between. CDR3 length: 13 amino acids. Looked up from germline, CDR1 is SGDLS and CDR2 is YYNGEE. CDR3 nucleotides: TGTGCCAGCAGCGTAGATCGACACCGGGAGCTGTTTTTT. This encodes CASSVDRHRELFF. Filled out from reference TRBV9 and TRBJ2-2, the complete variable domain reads DSGVTQTPKHLITATGQRVTLRCSPRSGDLSVYWYQQSLDQGLQFLIQYYNGEERAKGNILERFSAQQFPDLHSELNLSSLELGDSALYFCASSVDRHRELFFGEGSRLTVL.

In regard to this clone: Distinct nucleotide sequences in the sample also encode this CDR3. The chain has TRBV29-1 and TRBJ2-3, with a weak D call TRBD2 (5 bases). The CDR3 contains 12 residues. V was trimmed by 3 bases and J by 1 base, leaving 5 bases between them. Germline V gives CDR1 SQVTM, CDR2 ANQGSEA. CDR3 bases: TGCAGCGTTGACGGGGGCACAGATACGCAGTATTTT. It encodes CSVDGGTDTQYF.

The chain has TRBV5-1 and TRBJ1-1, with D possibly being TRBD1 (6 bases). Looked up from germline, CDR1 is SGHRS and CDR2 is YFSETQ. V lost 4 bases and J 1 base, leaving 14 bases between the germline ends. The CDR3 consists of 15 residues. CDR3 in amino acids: CASSQNRDGNTEAFF. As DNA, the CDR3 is TGCGCCAGCAGCCAAAACAGGGACGGGAACACTGAAGCTTTCTTT.

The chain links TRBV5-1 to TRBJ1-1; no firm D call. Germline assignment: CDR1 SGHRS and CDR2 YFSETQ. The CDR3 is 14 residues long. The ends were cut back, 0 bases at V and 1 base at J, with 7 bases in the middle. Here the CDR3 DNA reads TGCGCCAGCAGCTTGGTCCCGGGGAACACTGAAGCTTTCTTT. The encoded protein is CASSLVPGNTEAFF.

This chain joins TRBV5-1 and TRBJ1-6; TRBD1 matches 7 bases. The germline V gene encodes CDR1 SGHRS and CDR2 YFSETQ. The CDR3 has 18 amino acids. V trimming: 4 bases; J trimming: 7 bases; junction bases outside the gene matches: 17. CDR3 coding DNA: TGCGCCAGCAGCGCCAGCCCCGGGACAGAAGTAAGCAATTCACCCCTCCACTTT. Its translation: CASSASPGTEVSNSPLHF.

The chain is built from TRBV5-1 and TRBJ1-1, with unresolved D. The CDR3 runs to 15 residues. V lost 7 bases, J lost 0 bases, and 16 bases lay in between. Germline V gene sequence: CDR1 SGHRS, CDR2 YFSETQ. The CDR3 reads CASRHYRTLNTEAFF. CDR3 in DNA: TGCGCCAGCCGCCATTACCGGACCTTGAACACTGAAGCTTTCTTT.

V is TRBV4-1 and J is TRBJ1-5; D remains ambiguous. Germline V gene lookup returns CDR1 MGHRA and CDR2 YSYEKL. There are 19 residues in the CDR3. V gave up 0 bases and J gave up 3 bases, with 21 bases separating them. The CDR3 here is CASSQESRFMNLNNQPQHF. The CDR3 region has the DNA TGCGCCAGCAGCCAAGAATCCAGATTTATGAATCTCAACAATCAGCCCCAGCATTTT.

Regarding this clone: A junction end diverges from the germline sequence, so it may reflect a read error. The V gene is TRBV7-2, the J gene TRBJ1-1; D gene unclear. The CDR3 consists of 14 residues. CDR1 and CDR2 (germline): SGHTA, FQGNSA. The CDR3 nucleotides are TGTGCCAGCAGCCTGGATCCGGAAGTAGGTAGGCTTATATTT. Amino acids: CASSLDPEVGRLIF.

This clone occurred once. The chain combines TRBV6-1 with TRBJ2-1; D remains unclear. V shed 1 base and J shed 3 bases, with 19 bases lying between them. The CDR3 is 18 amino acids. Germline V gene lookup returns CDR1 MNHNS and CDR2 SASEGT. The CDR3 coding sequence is TGTGCCAGCAGTGAAGGGGTAAGGTCGGCCCCTTACTACAATGAGCAGTTCTTC. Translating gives CASSEGVRSAPYYNEQFF.

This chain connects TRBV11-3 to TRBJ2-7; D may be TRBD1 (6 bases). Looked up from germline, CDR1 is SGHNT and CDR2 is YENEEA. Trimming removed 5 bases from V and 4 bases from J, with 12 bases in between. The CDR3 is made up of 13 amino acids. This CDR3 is CASSPGAEYEQYF. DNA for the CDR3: TGTGCCAGCAGCCCAGGGGCGGAATACGAGCAGTACTTC.

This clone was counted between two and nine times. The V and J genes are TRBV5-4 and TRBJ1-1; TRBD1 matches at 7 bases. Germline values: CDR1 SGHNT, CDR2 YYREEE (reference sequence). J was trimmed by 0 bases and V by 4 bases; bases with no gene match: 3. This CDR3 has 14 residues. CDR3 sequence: CASSGTVLNTEAFF. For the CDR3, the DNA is TGTGCCAGCAGCGGGACAGTATTGAACACTGAAGCTTTCTTT.

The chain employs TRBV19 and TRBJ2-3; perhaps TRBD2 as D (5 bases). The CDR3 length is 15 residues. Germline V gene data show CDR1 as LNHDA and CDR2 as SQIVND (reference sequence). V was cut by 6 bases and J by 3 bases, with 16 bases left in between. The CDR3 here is CASSPLIRGTDTQYF. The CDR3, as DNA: TGTGCCAGTAGCCCACTGATCCGGGGAACAGATACGCAGTATTTT.

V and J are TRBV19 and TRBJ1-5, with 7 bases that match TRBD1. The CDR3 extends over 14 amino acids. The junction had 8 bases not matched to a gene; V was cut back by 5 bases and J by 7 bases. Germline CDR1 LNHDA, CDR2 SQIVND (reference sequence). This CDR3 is CASSVTGEGQPQHF. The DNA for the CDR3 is TGTGCCAGTAGTGTTACAGGGGAGGGCCAGCCCCAGCATTTT.

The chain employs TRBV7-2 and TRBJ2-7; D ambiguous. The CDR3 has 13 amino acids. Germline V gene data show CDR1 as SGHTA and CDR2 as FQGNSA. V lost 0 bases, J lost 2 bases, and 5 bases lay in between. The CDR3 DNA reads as TGTGCCAGCAGCTTAGCGAACACCTACGAGCAGTACTTC. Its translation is CASSLANTYEQYF.

CDR3 DNA: TGTGCCAGCAGCTTGAGGAGGACCCCCTCTGGGGCCAACGTCCTGACTTTC. Its protein product is CASSLRRTPSGANVLTF. The rearrangement joins TRBV5-8 to TRBJ2-6; maybe TRBD2 (5 bases). V gave up 1 base and J gave up 0 bases, with 11 bases separating them. Germline CDR1 reads SGHTS; CDR2 reads YDEGEE. The CDR3 runs 17 residues.

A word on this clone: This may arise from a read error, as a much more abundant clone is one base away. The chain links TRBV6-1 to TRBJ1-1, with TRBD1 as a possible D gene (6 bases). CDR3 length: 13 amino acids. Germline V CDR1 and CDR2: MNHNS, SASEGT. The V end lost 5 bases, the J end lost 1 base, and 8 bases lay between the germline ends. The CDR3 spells CASSQQGNTEAFF. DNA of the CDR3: TGTGCCAGCAGTCAACAGGGGAACACTGAAGCTTTCTTT.

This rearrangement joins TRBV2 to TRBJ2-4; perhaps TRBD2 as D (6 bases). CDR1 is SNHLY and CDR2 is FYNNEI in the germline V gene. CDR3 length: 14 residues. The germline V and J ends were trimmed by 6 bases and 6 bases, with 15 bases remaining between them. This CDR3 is CASRGQTSVNIQYF. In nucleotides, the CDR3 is TGTGCCAGCAGAGGTCAGACTAGTGTAAACATTCAGTACTTC.

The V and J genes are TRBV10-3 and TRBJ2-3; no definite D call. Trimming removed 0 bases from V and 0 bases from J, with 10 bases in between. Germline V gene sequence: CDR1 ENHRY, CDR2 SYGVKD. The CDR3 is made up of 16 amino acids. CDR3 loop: CAISESFDSSTDTQYF. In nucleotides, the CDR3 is TGTGCCATCAGTGAGTCGTTTGATTCTAGCACAGATACGCAGTATTTT.

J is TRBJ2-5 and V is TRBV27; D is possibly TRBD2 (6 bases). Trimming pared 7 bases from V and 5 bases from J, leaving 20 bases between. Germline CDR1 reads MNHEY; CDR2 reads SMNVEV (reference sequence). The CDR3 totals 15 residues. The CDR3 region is CASIDVKEGAETQYF. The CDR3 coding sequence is TGTGCCAGCATAGATGTCAAGGAGGGAGCGGAGACCCAGTACTTC.

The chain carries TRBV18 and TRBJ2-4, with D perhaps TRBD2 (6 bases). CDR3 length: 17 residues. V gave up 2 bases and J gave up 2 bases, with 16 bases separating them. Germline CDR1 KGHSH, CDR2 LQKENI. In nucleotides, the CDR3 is TGTGCCAGCTCACCATCGACAATCCGGGGGTCCAAAAACATTCAGTACTTC. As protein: CASSPSTIRGSKNIQYF. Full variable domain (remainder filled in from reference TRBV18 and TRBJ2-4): NAGVMQNPRHLVRRRGQEARLRCSPMKGHSHVYWYRQLPEEGLKFMVYLQKENIIDESGMPKERFSAEFPKEGPSILRIQQVVRGDSAAYFCASSPSTIRGSKNIQYFGAGTRLSVL.

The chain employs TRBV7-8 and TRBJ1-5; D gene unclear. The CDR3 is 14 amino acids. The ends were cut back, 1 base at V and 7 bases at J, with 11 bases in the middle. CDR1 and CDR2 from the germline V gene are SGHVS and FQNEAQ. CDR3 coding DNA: TGTGCCAGCAGCTTAGTACGGGAAGGACAGCCCCAGCATTTT. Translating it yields CASSLVREGQPQHF.

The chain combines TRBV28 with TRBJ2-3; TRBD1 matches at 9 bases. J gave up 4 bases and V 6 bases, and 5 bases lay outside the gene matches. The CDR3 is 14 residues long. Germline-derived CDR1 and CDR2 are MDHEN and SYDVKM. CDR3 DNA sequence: TGTGCCAGCAGACAGGGGGCTGGGGCAGATACGCAGTATTTT. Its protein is CASRQGAGADTQYF.

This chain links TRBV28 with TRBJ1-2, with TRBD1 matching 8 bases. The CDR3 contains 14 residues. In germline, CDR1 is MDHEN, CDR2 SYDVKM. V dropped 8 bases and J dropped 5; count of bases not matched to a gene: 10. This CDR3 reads CASARQGRAYGYTF. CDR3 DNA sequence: TGTGCCAGCGCCAGACAGGGGCGGGCATATGGCTACACCTTC.